This T cell receptor beta chain was captured in a study of blood T cell repertoires in COVID-19. CDR1 LNHNV and CDR2 YYDKDF come from the germline V gene (reference sequence). The germline V and J ends were trimmed by 1 base and 6 bases, with 19 bases remaining between them. This CDR3 has 16 residues. Assay used: immunoSEQ multiplex PCR; TCRdb lists only in-frame clones, some missing. The data contain hundreds of thousands of clones, around 92% of them singletons. The clonotype was recovered from a woman between 25 and 40 years old with COVID-19, enrolled during active disease. V usage is TRBV15 and J usage is TRBJ2-7; maybe TRBD2 (7 bases). The sequencing input was peripheral blood. CDR3 in amino acids: CATSRARPGGPGEQYF. CDR3 nucleotide sequence: TGTGCCACCAGCAGAGCACGGCCGGGGGGCCCCGGCGAGCAGTACTTC.